This T cell receptor beta chain was identified during a study of blood T cell repertoires in COVID-19 (TCRdb year 2020). With regard to the full study: Collaborator samples came from the United States, Italy and Spain and covered acute and convalescent phases of COVID-19. The repertoires were released in a freely available public database meant as a resource for research on the immune response to SARS-CoV-2. A de-identified subject ID, COVID-19 status, age in years and sex were almost always included in the sample metadata. The samples were drawn from the first 160 participants of the ongoing ImmuneRACE study and from 950 to 1,500 subjects provided by 6 global collaborators. The material from the prospective study consisted of cDNA or gDNA derived from T cells, B-cell-depleted T cells, or PBMCs. Where available, HLA class I and class II types were taken from metadata supplied by the sample provider and were not determined by assay-based typing. Subjects who had been exposed to COVID-19, were actively infected with it, or had recovered from it provided the deeply sampled blood TCRbeta repertoires that made up the dataset. The study at large found these results: Clinical and demographic metadata were provided uncurated, with the amount varying by source and participant.

This clone was counted once. No antigen is known for it. The record has no base qualities; no much larger clone is one base away. Collaborating institutions collected whole blood in K2EDTA tubes following their own protocols. For TCRbeta analysis, collaborators shipped samples in one of three forms: frozen whole blood, isolated PBMCs, or DNA extracted from either of those sample types. TCRbeta CDR3 regions were amplified from genomic DNA using the immunoSEQ Assay, a bias-controlled multiplex PCR. The study's processing was this. Nucleated cell counts per sample were estimated from amplification of reference gene primers within the assay. To quantify the absolute abundance of each unique TCRbeta CDR3 rearrangement, sequence reads were collapsed and filtered. For each sample, productive Simpson clonality was calculated by taking the square root of Simpson's diversity index across productive rearrangements. Drawn from immuneACCESS, this table holds only the in-frame rearrangements with V and J called that TCRdb kept. Clones are partly lost; checked studies trace under half to an unresolved V gene and leave the rest unexplained. V, J and clone size were drawn from that table, and D and trimming were deduced from the DNA. The sample records a few hundred thousand clones, approximately 90% of which are singletons. Roughly 3% of the sample is held by the ten biggest clonotypes.

This receptor was taken from a man in his late teens or twenties with active or convalescent COVID-19. Sequenced: peripheral blood.

The CDR3 reads as follows: CSATPHEQFF. The nucleotides read TGCAGTGCTACTCCTCATGAGCAGTTCTTC. Recombination joined TRBV20-1 with TRBJ2-1; no D gene call is confident. The CDR3 runs 10 amino acids, cysteine and phenylalanine included. Of the read, only the CDR3 DNA is kept; its 30 bases are in frame from base 1. The germline V gene encodes CDR1 DFQATT and CDR2 SNEGSKA (reference sequence). The trim is 4 bases for V and 8 bases for J, with a gap of 6 bases between the germline ends.